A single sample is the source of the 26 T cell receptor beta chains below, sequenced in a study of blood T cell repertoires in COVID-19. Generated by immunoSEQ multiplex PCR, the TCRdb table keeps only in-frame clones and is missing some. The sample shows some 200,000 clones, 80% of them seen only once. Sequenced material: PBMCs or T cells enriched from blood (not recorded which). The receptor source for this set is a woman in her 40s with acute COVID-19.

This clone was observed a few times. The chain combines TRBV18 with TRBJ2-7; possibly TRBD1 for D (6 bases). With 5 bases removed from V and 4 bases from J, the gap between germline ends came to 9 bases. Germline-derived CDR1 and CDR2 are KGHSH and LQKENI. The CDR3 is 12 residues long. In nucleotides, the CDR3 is TGTGCCAGCTCATCAACAGGGTACGAGCAGTACTTC. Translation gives CASSSTGYEQYF.

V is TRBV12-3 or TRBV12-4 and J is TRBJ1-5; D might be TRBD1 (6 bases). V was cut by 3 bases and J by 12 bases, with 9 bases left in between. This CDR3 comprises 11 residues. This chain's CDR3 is CASSLGGLQHF. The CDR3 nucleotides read TGTGCCAGCAGTTTGGGGGGGCTCCAGCATTTT.

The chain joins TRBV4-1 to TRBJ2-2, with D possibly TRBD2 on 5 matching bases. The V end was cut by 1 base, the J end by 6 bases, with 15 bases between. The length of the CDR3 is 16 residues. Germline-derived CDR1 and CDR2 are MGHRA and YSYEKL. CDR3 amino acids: CASSQVYGERSGELFF. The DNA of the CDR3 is TGCGCCAGCAGCCAAGTTTACGGGGAAAGGTCCGGGGAGCTGTTTTTT.

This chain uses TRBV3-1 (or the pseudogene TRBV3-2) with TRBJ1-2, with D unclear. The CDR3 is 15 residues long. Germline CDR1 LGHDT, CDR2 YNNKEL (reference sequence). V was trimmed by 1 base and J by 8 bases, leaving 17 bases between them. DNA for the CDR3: TGTGCCAGCAGCCAAGGGGCGAGGGCCGCGGGGGGCTACACCTTC. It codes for CASSQGARAAGGYTF.

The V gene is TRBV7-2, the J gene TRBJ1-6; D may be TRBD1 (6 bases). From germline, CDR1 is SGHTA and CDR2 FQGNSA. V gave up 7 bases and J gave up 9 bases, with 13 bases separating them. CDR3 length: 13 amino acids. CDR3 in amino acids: CASTKVGGSPLHF. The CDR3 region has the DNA TGTGCCAGCACCAAAGTAGGGGGTTCACCCCTCCACTTT.

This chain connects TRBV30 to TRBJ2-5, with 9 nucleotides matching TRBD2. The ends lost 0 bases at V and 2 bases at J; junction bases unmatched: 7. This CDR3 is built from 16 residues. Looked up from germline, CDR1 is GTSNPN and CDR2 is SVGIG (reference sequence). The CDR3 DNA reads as TGTGCCTGGAGTGTATGGAGCGGGGGGCCTCAAGAGACCCAGTACTTC. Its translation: CAWSVWSGGPQETQYF.

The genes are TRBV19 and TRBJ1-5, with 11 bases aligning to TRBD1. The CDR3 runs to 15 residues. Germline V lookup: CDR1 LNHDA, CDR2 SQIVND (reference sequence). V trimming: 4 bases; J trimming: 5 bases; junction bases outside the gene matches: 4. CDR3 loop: CASSSRDRGDQPQHF. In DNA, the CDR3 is TGTGCCAGTAGTAGTCGGGACAGGGGGGATCAGCCCCAGCATTTT.

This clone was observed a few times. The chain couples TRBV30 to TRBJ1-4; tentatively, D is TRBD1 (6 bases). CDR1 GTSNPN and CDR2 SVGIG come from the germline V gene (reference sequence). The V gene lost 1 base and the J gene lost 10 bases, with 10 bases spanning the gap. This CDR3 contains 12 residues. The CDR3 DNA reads TGTGCCTGGAGTGACCCGACAGGAAAACTGTTTTTT. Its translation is CAWSDPTGKLFF.

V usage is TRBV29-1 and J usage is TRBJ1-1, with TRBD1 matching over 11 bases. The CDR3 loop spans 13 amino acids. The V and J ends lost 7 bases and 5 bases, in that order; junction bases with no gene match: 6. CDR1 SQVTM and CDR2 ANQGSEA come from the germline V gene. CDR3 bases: TGCAGCGCGGGACAGGGGGGGAAAACTGAAGCTTTCTTT. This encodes CSAGQGGKTEAFF. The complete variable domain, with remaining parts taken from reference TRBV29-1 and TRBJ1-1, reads SAVISQKPSRDICQRGTSLTIQCQVDSQVTMMFWYRQQPGQSLTLIATANQGSEATYESGFVIDKFPISRPNLTFSTLTVSNMSPEDSSIYLCSAGQGGKTEAFFGQGTRLTVV.

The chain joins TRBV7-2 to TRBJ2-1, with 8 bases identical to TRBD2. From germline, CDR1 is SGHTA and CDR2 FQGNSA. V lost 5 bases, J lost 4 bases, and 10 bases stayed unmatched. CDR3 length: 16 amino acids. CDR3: CASSPDGTRGYNEQFF. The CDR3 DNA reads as TGTGCCAGCAGCCCAGACGGGACTAGGGGGTACAATGAGCAGTTCTTC.

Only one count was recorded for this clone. CDR3 protein: CASSATSGGRTAGELFF. CDR3 nucleotide sequence: TGTGCCAGCAGTGCCACTAGCGGGGGCCGAACGGCCGGGGAGCTGTTTTTT. J is TRBJ2-2 and V is TRBV6-1; the match to TRBD2 covers 11 bases. The CDR3 runs 17 residues. CDR1 and CDR2 from the germline V gene are MNHNS and SASEGT. With V trimmed by 4 bases and J by 6 bases, 10 bases remained unmatched.

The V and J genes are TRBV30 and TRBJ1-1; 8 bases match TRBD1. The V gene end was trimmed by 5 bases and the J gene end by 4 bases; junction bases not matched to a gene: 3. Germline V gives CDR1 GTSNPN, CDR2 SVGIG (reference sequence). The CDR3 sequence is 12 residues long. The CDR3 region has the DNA TGTGCCTGGGGACAGGGAGGCACTGAAGCTTTCTTT. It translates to CAWGQGGTEAFF.

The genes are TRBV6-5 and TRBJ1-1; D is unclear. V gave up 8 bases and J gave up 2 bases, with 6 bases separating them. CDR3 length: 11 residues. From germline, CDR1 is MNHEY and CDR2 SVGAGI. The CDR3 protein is CASRDNTEAFF. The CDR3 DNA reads TGTGCCAGCCGAGATAACACTGAAGCTTTCTTT.

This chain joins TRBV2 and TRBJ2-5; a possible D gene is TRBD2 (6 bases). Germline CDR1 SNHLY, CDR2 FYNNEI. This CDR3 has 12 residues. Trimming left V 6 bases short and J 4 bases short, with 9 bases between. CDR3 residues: CASRGGSETQYF. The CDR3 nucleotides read TGTGCCAGCAGGGGGGGTTCAGAGACCCAGTACTTC.

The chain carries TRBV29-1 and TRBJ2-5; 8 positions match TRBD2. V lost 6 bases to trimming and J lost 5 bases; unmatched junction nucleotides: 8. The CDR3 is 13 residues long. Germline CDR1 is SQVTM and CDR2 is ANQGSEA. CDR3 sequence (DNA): TGCAGCGTGGGACTAGGAGGGGCGGAGACCCAGTACTTC. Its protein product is CSVGLGGAETQYF.

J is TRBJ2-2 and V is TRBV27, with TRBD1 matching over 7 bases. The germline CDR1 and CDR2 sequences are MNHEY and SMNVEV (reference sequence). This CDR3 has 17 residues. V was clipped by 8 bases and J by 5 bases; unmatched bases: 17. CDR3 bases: TGTGCCAGCCAGGTAATTGGGCCAGGGGGTCGAACCGGGGAGCTGTTTTTT. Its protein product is CASQVIGPGGRTGELFF.

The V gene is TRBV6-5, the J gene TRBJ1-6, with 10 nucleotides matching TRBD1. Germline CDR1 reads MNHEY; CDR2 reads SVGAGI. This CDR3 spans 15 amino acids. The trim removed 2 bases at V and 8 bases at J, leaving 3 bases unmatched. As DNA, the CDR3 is TGTGCCAGCAGTTACGCGGGACAGGGGTATTCACCCCTCCACTTT. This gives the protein CASSYAGQGYSPLHF.

The CDR3 bases are TGCGCCAGCAGCTGGGCAGGGCACACTGAAGCTTTCTTT. Protein product: CASSWAGHTEAFF. The chain is built from TRBV5-1 and TRBJ1-1; tentatively, D is TRBD1 (5 bases). CDR3 size: 13 residues. The ends were cut back, 3 bases at V and 3 bases at J, with 9 bases in the middle. Germline V lookup: CDR1 SGHRS, CDR2 YFSETQ.

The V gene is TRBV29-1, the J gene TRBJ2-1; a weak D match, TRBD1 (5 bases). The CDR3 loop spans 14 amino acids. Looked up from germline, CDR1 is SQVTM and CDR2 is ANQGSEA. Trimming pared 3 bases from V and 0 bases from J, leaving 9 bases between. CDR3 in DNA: TGCAGCGTTGATATTAGGGGCTCCTACAATGAGCAGTTCTTC. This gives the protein CSVDIRGSYNEQFF.

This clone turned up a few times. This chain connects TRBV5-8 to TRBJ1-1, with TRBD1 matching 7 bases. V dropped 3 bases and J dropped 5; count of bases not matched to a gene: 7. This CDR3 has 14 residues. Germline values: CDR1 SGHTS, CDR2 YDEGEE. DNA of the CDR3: TGTGCCAGCAGCTCAAGGGGGCGAAGGACTGAAGCTTTCTTT. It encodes CASSSRGRRTEAFF.

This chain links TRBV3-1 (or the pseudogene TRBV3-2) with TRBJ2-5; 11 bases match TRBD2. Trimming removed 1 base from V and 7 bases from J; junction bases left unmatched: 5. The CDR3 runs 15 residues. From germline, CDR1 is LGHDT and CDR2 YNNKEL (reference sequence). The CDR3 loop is CASSQGALAGGTQYF. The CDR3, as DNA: TGTGCCAGCAGCCAAGGGGCTCTAGCGGGAGGGACCCAGTACTTC.

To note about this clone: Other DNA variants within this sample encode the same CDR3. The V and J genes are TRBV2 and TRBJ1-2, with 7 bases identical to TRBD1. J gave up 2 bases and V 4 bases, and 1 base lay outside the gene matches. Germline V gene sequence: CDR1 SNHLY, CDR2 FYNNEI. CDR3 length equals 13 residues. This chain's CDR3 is CASSGQGNYGYTF. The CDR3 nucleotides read TGTGCCAGCAGTGGACAGGGCAACTATGGCTACACCTTC. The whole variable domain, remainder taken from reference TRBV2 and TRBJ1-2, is EPEVTQTPSHQVTQMGQEVILRCVPISNHLYFYWYRQILGQKVEFLVSFYNNEISEKSEIFDDQFSVERPDGSNFTLKIRSTKLEDSAMYFCASSGQGNYGYTFGSGTRLTVV.

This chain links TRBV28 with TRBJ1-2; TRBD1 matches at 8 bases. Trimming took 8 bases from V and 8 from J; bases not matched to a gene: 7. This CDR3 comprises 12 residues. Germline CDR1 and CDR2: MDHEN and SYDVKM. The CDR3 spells CASQQGAQGYTF. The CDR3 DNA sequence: TGTGCCAGCCAGCAGGGGGCGCAAGGCTACACCTTC.

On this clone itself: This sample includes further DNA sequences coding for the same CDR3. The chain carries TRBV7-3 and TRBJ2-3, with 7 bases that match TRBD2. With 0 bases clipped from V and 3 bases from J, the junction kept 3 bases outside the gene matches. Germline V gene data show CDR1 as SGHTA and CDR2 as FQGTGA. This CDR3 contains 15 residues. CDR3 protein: CASSLTSGETDTQYF. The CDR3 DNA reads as TGTGCCAGCAGCTTAACGAGCGGGGAAACAGATACGCAGTATTTT.

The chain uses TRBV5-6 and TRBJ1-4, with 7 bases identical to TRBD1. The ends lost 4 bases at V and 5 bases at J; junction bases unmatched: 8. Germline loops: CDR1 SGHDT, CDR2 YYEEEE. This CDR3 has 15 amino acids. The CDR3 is CASSRETGQNEKLFF. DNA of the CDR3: TGTGCCAGCAGCAGGGAGACAGGGCAAAATGAAAAACTGTTTTTT.

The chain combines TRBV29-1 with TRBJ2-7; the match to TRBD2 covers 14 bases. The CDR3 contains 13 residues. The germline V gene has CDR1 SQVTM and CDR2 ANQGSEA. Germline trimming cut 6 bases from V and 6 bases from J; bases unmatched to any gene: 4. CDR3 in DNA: TGCAGCGTCGGACTAGCGGGAGGAGGCGAGCAGTACTTC. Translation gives CSVGLAGGGEQYF.